This T cell receptor (beta chain) was sequenced in a study of T cells in Graves' hyperthyroidism and ophthalmopathy. Regarding the study as a whole: By a 13 V-J model, ophthalmopathy was set apart from stable hyperthyroidism.

There are a few counts of this clonotype. Antigen: not known. The CDR3 extends over 16 amino acids. Germline CDR1 reads MGHRA; CDR2 reads YSYEKL. Between the trimmed V and J ends, which lost 0 bases and 0 bases, there was a span of 9 bases. There were TCR beta CDR3 regions amplified from RNA transcripts. The TCR CDR3 first-round RT-PCR relied on the HTBI primer set. TCRdb reprocessed the multiplex PCR reads via MiXCR and lists one record per CDR3 protein. The sample includes hundreds of thousands of distinct CDR3 sequences, 13% to 15% seen only once; the top ten take 10%. The TCR was taken from a young woman with Graves' hyperthyroidism. The rearrangement links TRBV4-1 to TRBJ1-3; D not resolved. Material: blood. CDR3 nucleotides: TGCGCCAGCAGCCAAGATCCTCAAGTCTCTGGAAACACCATATATTTT. Translation: CASSQDPQVSGNTIYF.